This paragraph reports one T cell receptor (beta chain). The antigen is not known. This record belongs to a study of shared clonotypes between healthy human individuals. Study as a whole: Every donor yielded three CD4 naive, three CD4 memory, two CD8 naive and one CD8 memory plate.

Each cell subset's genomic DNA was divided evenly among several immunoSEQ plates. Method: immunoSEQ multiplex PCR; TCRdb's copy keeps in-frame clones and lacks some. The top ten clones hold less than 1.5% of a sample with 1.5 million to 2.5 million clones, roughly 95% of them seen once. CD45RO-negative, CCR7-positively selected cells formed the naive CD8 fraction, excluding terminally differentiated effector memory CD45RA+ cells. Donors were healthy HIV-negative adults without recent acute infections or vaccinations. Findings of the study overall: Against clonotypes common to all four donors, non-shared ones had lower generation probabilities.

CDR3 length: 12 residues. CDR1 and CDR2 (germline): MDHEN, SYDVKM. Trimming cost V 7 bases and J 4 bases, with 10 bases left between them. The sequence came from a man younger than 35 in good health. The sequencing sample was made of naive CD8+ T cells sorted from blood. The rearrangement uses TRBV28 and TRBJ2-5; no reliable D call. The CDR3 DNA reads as TGTGCCAGCACTATCAGAGGAGAGACCCAGTACTTC. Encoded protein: CASTIRGETQYF.